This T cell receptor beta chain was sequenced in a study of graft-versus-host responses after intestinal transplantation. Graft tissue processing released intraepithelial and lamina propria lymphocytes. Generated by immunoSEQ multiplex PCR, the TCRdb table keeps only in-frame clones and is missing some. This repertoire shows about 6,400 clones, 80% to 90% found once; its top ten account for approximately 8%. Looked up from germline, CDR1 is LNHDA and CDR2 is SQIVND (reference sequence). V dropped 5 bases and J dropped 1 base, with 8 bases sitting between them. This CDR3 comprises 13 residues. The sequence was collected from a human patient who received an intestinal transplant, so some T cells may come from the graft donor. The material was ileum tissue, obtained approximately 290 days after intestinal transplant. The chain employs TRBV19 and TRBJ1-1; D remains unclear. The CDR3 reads CASSPLQNTEAFF. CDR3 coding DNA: TGTGCCAGTAGTCCCCTACAGAACACTGAAGCTTTCTTT.